The text below deals with one TCR beta chain. This entry is derived from a study of blood T cell repertoires in COVID-19. This table comes from immunoSEQ multiplex PCR, and its TCRdb copy is limited to in-frame clones, with some not included. The repertoire holds 95,000 to 110,000 clones, with 84% as singletons. Germline-derived CDR1 and CDR2 are LGHNA and YNFKEQ. The CDR3 consists of 16 residues. V gave up 3 bases and J gave up 4 bases; unmatched junction bases: 7. This clonotype was obtained from a human donor in a cohort sampled during active COVID-19. The sample comprised peripheral blood. This chain joins TRBV4-2 and TRBJ2-7, with TRBD2 matching over 12 bases. CDR3 amino acids: CASSQDLTSGGYEQYF. The DNA of the CDR3 is TGTGCCAGCAGCCAGGACTTGACTAGCGGGGGTTACGAGCAGTACTTC.